This T cell receptor beta chain stems from a study of cytomegalovirus exposure and HLA in healthy donors. General study results and limits: Within the data, a cluster of highly shared sequence variants was likely a sequencing artifact.

This CDR3 contains 15 residues. Germline V gene data show CDR1 as MNHEY and CDR2 as SMNVEV (reference sequence). Deletions cut 2 bases from V and 7 bases from J, with 12 bases between. The PCR employed 60 Vbeta primers together with 13 Jbeta primers. Clones were read by immunoSEQ multiplex PCR, and TCRdb kept only the in-frame ones, dropping some. The sample has just over 150,000 clones; approximately 72% are singletons. About this clone: The antigen is not known.

The TCR sequence derives from a man between 35 and 55 years old in good health and CMV-seropositive. The specimen sequenced was PBMCs. This chain joins TRBV27 and TRBJ1-6, with a tentative D call TRBD1 (6 bases). The CDR3 region is CASSLKPTGNSPLHF. In DNA, the CDR3 is TGTGCCAGCAGTTTAAAACCAACAGGGAATTCACCCCTCCACTTT.